One sample yielded the 5 T cell receptor beta chains listed below, sequenced in a study of cytomegalovirus exposure and HLA in healthy donors. Researchers ran the PCR with 60 Vbeta and 13 Jbeta primers. Measured with immunoSEQ multiplex PCR; TCRdb has only the in-frame clones, and not every one. Found here are 75,000 to 95,000 clones, approximately 68% of them singletons; the top ten hold 20% to 25%. Specimen: PBMCs. These TCRs come from a woman aged 50 to 65 in good health and CMV-seropositive.

The V gene is TRBV7-6, the J gene TRBJ1-3; D ambiguous. The germline V gene encodes CDR1 SGHVS and CDR2 FNYEAQ. This CDR3 is built from 13 residues. Trimming removed 5 bases at V and 4 bases at J, with 9 bases between. CDR3: CASSPSGGNTIYF. The CDR3 bases are TGTGCCAGCAGCCCGAGCGGAGGAAACACCATATATTTT.

In this sample, this clone turned up a few times. The J gene is TRBJ2-2, the V gene TRBV7-9, with D tentatively TRBD1 (6 bases). CDR1 and CDR2 from the germline V gene are SEHNR and FQNEAQ (reference sequence). This CDR3 contains 15 residues. The V end was cut by 4 bases, the J end by 0 bases, with 9 bases between. The CDR3 is CASSSRGTNTGELFF. As DNA, the CDR3 is TGTGCCAGCAGCTCCAGGGGCACGAACACCGGGGAGCTGTTTTTT.

This chain connects TRBV4-1 to TRBJ1-2, with D perhaps matching TRBD1 (5 bases). This CDR3 is built from 16 residues. Germline lookup yields CDR1 MGHRA and CDR2 YSYEKL. V lost 0 bases and J lost 4, with 15 bases in between. CDR3 coding DNA: TGCGCCAGCAGCCAAGAGGGGGAGGAACTACTCTATGGCTACACCTTC. It yields the protein CASSQEGEELLYGYTF.

This chain joins TRBV7-7 and TRBJ2-1; 9 bases agree with TRBD2. The J segment lost 4 bases and the V segment lost 5 bases, leaving 6 bases of the junction unmatched. Per the germline V gene, CDR1 is SSHAT and CDR2 is FNYEAQ (reference sequence). This CDR3 has 15 residues. The CDR3 reads CASSPGLASYNEQFF. CDR3 coding DNA: TGTGCCAGCAGCCCAGGACTAGCGTCATACAATGAGCAGTTCTTC. The variable domain in full, with the rest retrieved from reference TRBV7-7 and TRBJ2-1, is GAGVSQSPRYKVTKRGQDVTLRCDPISSHATLYWYQQALGQGPEFLTYFNYEAQPDKSGLPSDRFSAERPEGSISTLTIQRTEQRDSAMYRCASSPGLASYNEQFFGPGTRLTVL.

The chain combines TRBV10-1 with TRBJ1-1; TRBD1 matches at 7 bases. This CDR3 is built from 13 residues. J gave up 6 bases and V 6 bases, and 7 bases lay outside the gene matches. Germline V gene data show CDR1 as WNHNN and CDR2 as SYGVQD (reference sequence). CDR3 nucleotide sequence: TGCGCCAGCAGCAAAACAGGGGCCCCTGAAGCTTTCTTT. Its translation: CASSKTGAPEAFF.